Included here is one T cell receptor beta chain sequence, with context. Its specificity is not known. This record comes from a study of T cell clonotyping in hematopoietic cell transplantation. Study-wide points: Pathologically expanded recipient clonotypes increased progressively from day 30 to day 180 as diversity fell. Few recipient clonotypes overlapped donors; over 95% were de novo at given depth.

Sequencing was performed with immunoSEQ multiplex PCR; in TCRdb, only in-frame clones are kept and a portion is missing. The table records more than 55,000 clones, 90% to 95% of them present only once. This CDR3 contains 16 residues. Germline CDR1 reads SGDLS; CDR2 reads YYNGEE. After removal of 0 bases from V and 2 bases from J, the junction contained 5 bases not matched to a gene. The sequence was obtained from a man in his forties or fifties in good health. Some clones in this sample may be carry-over from other donors' samples. The chain carries TRBV9 and TRBJ1-3; the match to TRBD1 covers 7 bases. The specimen sequenced was peripheral blood mononuclear cells. CDR3 amino acids: CASSVATGEAGNTIYF. In DNA form, the CDR3 reads TGTGCCAGCAGCGTAGCCACAGGGGAGGCTGGAAACACCATATATTTT. The variable domain in full, completed from reference TRBV9 and TRBJ1-3, reads DSGVTQTPKHLITATGQRVTLRCSPRSGDLSVYWYQQSLDQGLQFLIQYYNGEERAKGNILERFSAQQFPDLHSELNLSSLELGDSALYFCASSVATGEAGNTIYFGEGSWLTVV.